This T cell receptor beta chain was recovered during a study of spatial heterogeneity in lung cancer. The wider study: Alpha-chain sequences were detected in numbers that were consistently lower than beta-chain sequences.

Study-wide points: Within tumors, counts of expanded alpha and beta TCRs tracked tumor mutation counts. Alpha chains reached an estimated coverage of roughly 7% of tumor T cells, and beta chains 13% to 15%.

This clonotype was seen ten or more times. Antigen: not known. This beta chain slipped into a library made for alpha chains as a stray read, so its size is not meaningful. TCRdb independently ran MiXCR on the 5' RACE reads; one entry per CDR3 protein. The data show about 6,800 distinct CDR3 sequences, with roughly an eighth seen just once and roughly 9.8% held by the top ten. The CDR3 consists of 16 residues. From germline, CDR1 is SEHNR and CDR2 FQNEAQ (reference sequence). V was shortened by 2 bases and J by 4 bases, with 17 bases between the two germline ends. Time point given: sample taken at primary tumor resection. Unsorted whole RNA from tumor, nontumor lung or frozen PBMC underwent sequencing.

The sequencing here drew on lung tumor tissue, taken at surgery. The chain links TRBV7-9 to TRBJ1-1; TRBD1 might be the D (5 bases). The source is a male donor with early-stage non-small cell lung cancer. CDR3: CASSLLGTSETTEAFF. Written as DNA, the CDR3 is TGTGCCAGCAGCTTATTAGGGACTTCCGAGACCACTGAAGCTTTCTTT.